Listed here are 3 T cell receptor beta chains from one sample, sequenced in a study of blood T cell repertoires in COVID-19. The assay was immunoSEQ multiplex PCR, and TCRdb's table has in-frame clones only and misses some. This table has more than 9,500 clones, around nine tenths appearing once. Sequenced material: peripheral blood. The receptors here all came from a woman aged 60-70 years with active COVID-19.

V is TRBV13 and J is TRBJ2-3; tentatively, D is TRBD1 (6 bases). CDR3 length: 17 amino acids. V was pared by 1 base and J by 3 bases, with 17 bases between. CDR1 is PRHDT, CDR2 FYEKMQ, per germline (reference sequence). DNA of the CDR3: TGTGCCAGCAGCTTAGTATCGACAGGCCGTTTGACAGATACGCAGTATTTT. Translating it yields CASSLVSTGRLTDTQYF.

The genes are TRBV5-5 and TRBJ1-5, with D maybe TRBD1 (5 bases). The ends were cut back, 3 bases at V and 2 bases at J, with 18 bases in the middle. The CDR3 contains 17 residues. The germline V gene has CDR1 SGHKS and CDR2 YYEKEE (reference sequence). CDR3 bases: TGTGCCAGCAGCTCGGCGGGAGGTCAACAGGGCAATCAGCCCCAGCATTTT. Amino acids: CASSSAGGQQGNQPQHF.

The chain employs TRBV10-1 and TRBJ2-7; 7 nucleotides agree with TRBD1. V lost 5 bases and J lost 8; bases outside the gene matches: 6. The germline V gene encodes CDR1 WNHNN and CDR2 SYGVQD (reference sequence). The CDR3 covers 12 residues. The DNA of the CDR3 is TGCGCCAGCAGTTCGAACAGGGGTCAGCAGTACTTC. It specifies CASSSNRGQQYF.